This TCR beta chain was recorded in a study of T cells in Graves' hyperthyroidism and ophthalmopathy. V lost 7 bases and J lost 3, with 13 bases in between. This CDR3 is 12 amino acids long. Per germline, CDR1 SQVTM and CDR2 ANQGSEA. Study-wide findings and caveats: Most expanded thyroid clonotypes above 0.001 recurred in blood. Stable hyperthyroidism and ophthalmopathy were separated using 13 V-J signatures.

From RNA transcripts, TCR beta CDR3 regions were amplified. First-round RT-PCR of the TCR CDR3 relied on the HTBI primer set. MiXCR, applied by TCRdb to the multiplex PCR reads, yields one record per CDR3 protein. The data show about 690,000 distinct CDR3 sequences, roughly 17% seen once. Ten or more counts support this clonotype. Its antigen remains unknown. The J gene is TRBJ2-7, the V gene TRBV29-1; TRBD1 is a possible D gene (6 bases). Sequences were obtained from blood. The TCR was taken from a man aged 45-60 years with Graves' hyperthyroidism. CDR3 residues: CSARDTFYEQYF. CDR3 coding DNA: TGCAGCGCCAGGGACACCTTCTACGAGCAGTACTTC.